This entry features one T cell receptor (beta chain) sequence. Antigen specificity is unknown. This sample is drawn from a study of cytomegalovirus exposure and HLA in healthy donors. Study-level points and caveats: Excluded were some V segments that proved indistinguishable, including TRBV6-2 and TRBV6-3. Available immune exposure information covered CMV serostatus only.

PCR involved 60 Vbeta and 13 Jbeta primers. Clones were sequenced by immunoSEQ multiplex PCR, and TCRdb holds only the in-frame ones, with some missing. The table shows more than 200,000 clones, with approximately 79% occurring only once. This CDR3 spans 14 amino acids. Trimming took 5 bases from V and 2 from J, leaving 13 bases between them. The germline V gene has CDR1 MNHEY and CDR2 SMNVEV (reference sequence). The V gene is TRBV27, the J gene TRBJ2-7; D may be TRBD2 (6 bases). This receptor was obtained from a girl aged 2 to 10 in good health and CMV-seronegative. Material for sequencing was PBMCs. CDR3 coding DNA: TGTGCCAGCAGTCATAAAGGCGGGACCTACGAGCAGTACTTC. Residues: CASSHKGGTYEQYF.